Following are 26 T cell receptor beta chains from one sample sequenced in a study of blood T cell repertoires in COVID-19. Generated by immunoSEQ multiplex PCR, the TCRdb table keeps only in-frame clones and is missing some. The table records around 250,000 clones, 86% of them present only once. Sequencing input: PBMCs or T cells enriched from blood (not recorded which). The receptors derive from a woman aged 45-59 years who had recovered from COVID-19.

The chain carries TRBV18 and TRBJ1-2; 9 nucleotides line up with TRBD1. CDR1 and CDR2 (germline): KGHSH, LQKENI. This CDR3 comprises 15 residues. V gave up 0 bases and J gave up 3 bases; unmatched junction bases: 2. This chain's CDR3 is CASSPPGQGYYGYTF. CDR3 DNA: TGTGCCAGCTCACCACCCGGACAGGGGTACTATGGCTACACCTTC.

V usage is TRBV3-1 (or the pseudogene TRBV3-2) and J usage is TRBJ2-3, with 12 nucleotides matching TRBD2. J lost 4 bases, V lost 4 bases, and 9 bases had no gene match. The CDR3 is 17 amino acids. Germline V gives CDR1 LGHDT, CDR2 YNNKEL (reference sequence). The CDR3 here is CASSPLAGGPIADTQYF. The CDR3 DNA reads as TGTGCCAGCAGCCCGCTAGCGGGAGGGCCAATCGCAGATACGCAGTATTTT.

This rearrangement joins TRBV24-1 to TRBJ1-5; D unclear. V dropped 2 bases and J dropped 3 bases, with 7 bases sitting between them. The CDR3 is 14 amino acids. CDR1 is KGHDR, CDR2 SFDVKD, per germline. The CDR3 sequence: CATSDSGDNQPQHF. CDR3 sequence (DNA): TGTGCCACCAGTGATTCCGGGGACAATCAGCCCCAGCATTTT.

The V gene is TRBV3-1 (or the pseudogene TRBV3-2), the J gene TRBJ2-7; 9 bases line up with TRBD1. The CDR3 contains 15 residues. The J segment lost 3 bases and the V segment lost 1 base, leaving 4 bases of the junction unmatched. Looked up from germline, CDR1 is LGHDT and CDR2 is YNNKEL (reference sequence). Here the CDR3 reads CASSQGVGQGYEQYF. The CDR3 DNA follows: TGTGCCAGCAGCCAAGGAGTGGGACAGGGCTACGAGCAGTACTTC.

The V call is TRBV2, the J call TRBJ1-3; TRBD1 matches 7 bases. The V gene's germline CDR1 is SNHLY and CDR2 FYNNEI. This CDR3 spans 14 amino acids. Unmatched junction bases numbered 3, after V lost 4 bases and J lost 3 bases. CDR3 amino acids: CASSGQGNGNTIYF. The DNA of the CDR3 is TGTGCCAGCAGTGGACAGGGTAATGGAAACACCATATATTTT.

The chain is built from TRBV9 and TRBJ2-1; TRBD1 matches at 11 bases. Per germline, CDR1 SGDLS and CDR2 YYNGEE. The length of the CDR3 is 16 residues. The V segment lost 2 bases and the J segment 8 bases; nucleotides outside the gene matches: 9. The CDR3 DNA sequence: TGTGCCAGCAGCGTCGAGGGACAGGGGGTGGGACATGAGCAGTTCTTC. Protein sequence: CASSVEGQGVGHEQFF.

The rearrangement uses TRBV2 and TRBJ1-1; 7 bases are shared with TRBD1. CDR1 and CDR2 (germline): SNHLY, FYNNEI. The V and J ends lost 0 bases and 4 bases, in that order; junction bases with no gene match: 5. The CDR3 spans 15 residues. CDR3 loop: CASSEAETGSTEAFF. Written as DNA, the CDR3 is TGTGCCAGCAGTGAAGCAGAGACAGGGAGCACTGAAGCTTTCTTT.

The genes are TRBV6-1 and TRBJ1-6; D possibly corresponds to TRBD1 (5 bases). The CDR3 extends over 13 amino acids. Trimming shortened V by 4 bases and J by 8 bases, and 9 bases separated the two germline ends. Per the germline V gene, CDR1 is MNHNS and CDR2 is SASEGT. In DNA form, the CDR3 reads TGTGCCAGCAGTGGTCCGGGGGATTCACCCCTCCACTTT. Translation: CASSGPGDSPLHF.

CDR3 region: CASSPGGTVYGYTF. In DNA form, the CDR3 reads TGTGCCAGCAGCCCAGGGGGAACGGTCTATGGCTACACCTTC. This chain joins TRBV7-6 and TRBJ1-2; 7 bases map to TRBD1. Germline V CDR1 and CDR2: SGHVS, FNYEAQ. Trimming took 5 bases from V and 4 from J; bases not matched to a gene: 7. CDR3 length: 14 amino acids.

CDR3 coding DNA: TGTGCCAGCAGCCAAGTCGATGGCGGGAGACATGAGCAGTTCTTC. Protein: CASSQVDGGRHEQFF. The chain employs TRBV14 and TRBJ2-1; 7 bases line up with TRBD2. This CDR3 contains 15 residues. Germline V lookup: CDR1 SGHDN, CDR2 FVKESK. V gave up 1 base and J gave up 8 bases; unmatched junction bases: 8.

The rearrangement uses TRBV28 and TRBJ1-2; TRBD1 is a possible D gene (6 bases). V was shortened by 7 bases and J by 5 bases, with 11 bases between the two germline ends. The CDR3 has 12 residues. Germline V gene sequence: CDR1 MDHEN, CDR2 SYDVKM. In DNA form, the CDR3 reads TGTGCCAGCACCCCCCAGGGGTATGGCTACACCTTC. Translating it yields CASTPQGYGYTF.

The chain links TRBV24-1 to TRBJ1-5, with 8 bases fitting TRBD1. Germline V gene data show CDR1 as KGHDR and CDR2 as SFDVKD. The CDR3 is 16 residues long. The trim removed 4 bases at V and 5 bases at J, leaving 9 bases unmatched. This CDR3 reads CATSENGQGPHQPQHF. Here the CDR3 DNA reads TGTGCCACCAGTGAAAATGGACAGGGACCTCATCAGCCCCAGCATTTT.

V and J are TRBV19 and TRBJ1-1, with D possibly TRBD1 on 5 matching bases. CDR1 and CDR2 from the germline V gene are LNHDA and SQIVND (reference sequence). This CDR3 region has 15 residues. The germline V and J ends were trimmed by 5 bases and 1 base, with 14 bases remaining between them. The CDR3 nucleotides read TGTGCCAGTAGTGTCCAGGGAGGTCGGAACACTGAAGCTTTCTTT. Translated: CASSVQGGRNTEAFF. The whole variable domain, remainder taken from reference TRBV19 and TRBJ1-1, is DGGITQSPKYLFRKEGQNVTLSCEQNLNHDAMYWYRQDPGQGLRLIYYSQIVNDFQKGDIAEGYSVSREKKESFPLTVTSAQKNPTAFYLCASSVQGGRNTEAFFGQGTRLTVV.

The V call is TRBV3-1 (or the pseudogene TRBV3-2), the J call TRBJ2-7, with 10 bases lining up with TRBD1. The V gene end was trimmed by 2 bases and the J gene end by 6 bases; junction bases not matched to a gene: 7. From germline, CDR1 is LGHDT and CDR2 YNNKEL (reference sequence). CDR3 size: 15 residues. The CDR3 DNA follows: TGTGCCAGCAGCCAACCCGGGACAGGGGCACTCGAGCAGTACTTC. It codes for CASSQPGTGALEQYF.

The chain employs TRBV3-1 (or the pseudogene TRBV3-2) and TRBJ2-5; a weak D match, TRBD2 (6 bases). V was clipped by 3 bases and J by 3 bases, with 17 bases between them. This CDR3 has 16 residues. Germline CDR1 and CDR2: LGHDT and YNNKEL (reference sequence). The CDR3 sequence is CASSHALRGNKETQYF. CDR3 nucleotide sequence: TGTGCCAGCAGCCACGCGCTTCGCGGGAATAAAGAGACCCAGTACTTC.

The V call is TRBV30, the J call TRBJ2-1; D remains ambiguous. The V and J ends lost 5 bases and 8 bases respectively, with 16 bases between them. CDR3 length: 13 amino acids. Germline values: CDR1 GTSNPN, CDR2 SVGIG (reference sequence). CDR3 region: CAWRLAVIHEQFF. In DNA, the CDR3 is TGTGCCTGGCGCCTCGCAGTAATCCATGAGCAGTTCTTC.

This clone was observed a single time. V is TRBV7-2 and J is TRBJ1-2; 8 bases fit TRBD1. The CDR3 runs to 14 residues. Germline V gene data show CDR1 as SGHTA and CDR2 as FQGNSA. The junction had 10 bases not matched to a gene; V was cut back by 8 bases and J by 5 bases. CDR3 amino acids: CASGLTGVRYGYTF. The DNA for the CDR3 is TGTGCCAGCGGCCTGACAGGGGTACGATATGGCTACACCTTC.

Of note for this clone: One end of the junction fails to match germline, which may point to a read error. This chain joins TRBV2 and TRBJ1-6; a possible D gene is TRBD1 (5 bases). CDR3 size: 12 residues. Germline CDR1 is SNHLY and CDR2 is FYNNEI. CDR3 coding DNA: TGTGCCAGCAGTCCCGAGACAGCCAGATCGGACTTT. This encodes CASSPETARSDF.

The J gene is TRBJ2-7, the V gene TRBV19, with 10 bases lining up with TRBD1. V shed 5 bases and J 3 bases; nucleotides not matched to a gene: 4. CDR3 length equals 14 residues. Per germline, CDR1 LNHDA and CDR2 SQIVND (reference sequence). The CDR3, as DNA: TGTGCCAGTAGTTTCCGGGACAGGGGCTACGAGCAGTACTTC. Protein: CASSFRDRGYEQYF.

V usage is TRBV12-3 or TRBV12-4 and J usage is TRBJ1-2; tentatively, D is TRBD1 (5 bases). The CDR3 length is 13 residues. Trimming stripped 3 bases from V and 6 bases from J, with 11 bases between. Written as DNA, the CDR3 is TGTGCCAGCAGTTTTGGCAGGGCGGATGGCTACACCTTC. Protein sequence: CASSFGRADGYTF.

The chain carries TRBV5-1 and TRBJ2-1; 12 bases match TRBD2. The CDR3 extends over 16 amino acids. V lost 4 bases, J lost 6 bases, and 8 bases stayed unmatched. Germline V gives CDR1 SGHRS, CDR2 YFSETQ. The CDR3 DNA sequence: TGCGCCAGCAGCCTAACGCCGGGACTAGCGGGCAATGAGCAGTTCTTC. This gives the protein CASSLTPGLAGNEQFF.

The chain links TRBV6-6 to TRBJ2-2, with 7 nucleotides matching TRBD2. CDR1 is MNHNY, CDR2 SVGAGI, per germline (reference sequence). V shed 6 bases and J 1 base; nucleotides not matched to a gene: 8. This CDR3 has 16 amino acids. The CDR3 sequence: CASSLGRGRNTGELFF. For the CDR3, the DNA is TGTGCCAGCAGCTTGGGGCGGGGGAGGAACACCGGGGAGCTGTTTTTT.

J is TRBJ1-1 and V is TRBV10-3; 9 bases align to TRBD1. The CDR3 loop spans 15 amino acids. Germline values: CDR1 ENHRY, CDR2 SYGVKD. V lost 6 bases and J lost 4; bases outside the gene matches: 9. CDR3: CAIRPPGTGSTEAFF. The CDR3 DNA is TGTGCCATCAGACCACCCGGGACAGGGTCCACTGAAGCTTTCTTT.

The chain joins TRBV28 to TRBJ2-5; possibly TRBD2 for D (7 bases). CDR1 and CDR2 (germline): MDHEN, SYDVKM. The CDR3 has 16 residues. Trimming left V 7 bases short and J 6 bases short, with 24 bases between. CDR3 protein: CASKPQTQAGAKTQYF. The CDR3 DNA reads TGTGCCAGCAAGCCGCAAACTCAGGCGGGGGCGAAGACCCAGTACTTC.

The rearrangement links TRBV11-2 to TRBJ2-1, with 8 bases fitting TRBD1. V shed 6 bases and J 10 bases; nucleotides not matched to a gene: 11. CDR1 and CDR2 from the germline V gene are SGHAT and FQNNGV. The CDR3 length is 14 residues. CDR3 bases: TGTGCCAGCAGTCTAGCGCTAGCAGGGGGCGAGCAGTTCTTC. Amino acid sequence: CASSLALAGGEQFF. The complete variable domain, with remaining parts taken from reference TRBV11-2 and TRBJ2-1, reads EAGVAQSPRYKIIEKRQSVAFWCNPISGHATLYWYQQILGQGPKLLIQFQNNGVVDDSQLPKDRFSAERLKGVDSTLKIQPAKLEDSAVYLCASSLALAGGEQFFGPGTRLTVL.

The chain carries TRBV5-1 and TRBJ1-1; 7 bases align to TRBD1. CDR1 is SGHRS, CDR2 YFSETQ, per germline. The CDR3 spans 13 residues. Losses at the gene ends were 4 bases for V and 9 bases for J; bases not matched to a gene: 9. This chain's CDR3 is CASSQGTASKAFF. The CDR3 region has the DNA TGCGCCAGCAGCCAAGGGACAGCCTCAAAAGCTTTCTTT.